Below are 28 T cell receptor beta chains sequenced from a single sample in a study of lymphopenia after photon versus proton radiotherapy. The protocol was immunoSEQ multiplex PCR, while the TCRdb copy is restricted to in-frame clones and leaves out a portion. The sample carries 15,000 to 20,000 clones, about 79% recorded once. The sample consisted of peripheral blood, taken from a patient treated with proton-based radiotherapy. The receptors here all came from a man between 65 and 85 years old with pancreatic cancer.

The chain has TRBV2 and TRBJ2-5; 8 positions match TRBD1. The DNA end is more similar to TRBJ2-7, so the J call may be wrong. From germline, CDR1 is SNHLY and CDR2 FYNNEI. The CDR3 is 13 amino acids. The CDR3 DNA is TGTGCCAGCAGGGGGACAGGCTCCTACGAGCAGTACTTC. As protein: CASRGTGSYEQYF.

The chain recombines TRBV29-1 with TRBJ1-1; 8 bases agree with TRBD1. The CDR3 extends over 14 amino acids. J gave up 4 bases and V 7 bases, and 11 bases lay outside the gene matches. CDR1 and CDR2 (germline): SQVTM, ANQGSEA. CDR3 loop: CSATSTGGPTEAFF. The CDR3, as DNA: TGCAGCGCCACAAGTACAGGGGGACCCACTGAAGCTTTCTTT.

In its sample, this clone was seen once. CDR3 region: CASSYLQGIQETQYF. The CDR3 DNA follows: TGTGCCAGCAGCTACCTACAGGGGATCCAAGAGACCCAGTACTTC. The chain combines TRBV7-8 with TRBJ2-5; 7 nucleotides align to TRBD1. V was pared by 4 bases and J by 1 base, with 6 bases of the junction left unmatched. Germline CDR1 and CDR2: SGHVS and FQNEAQ. This CDR3 has 15 residues.

The chain couples TRBV5-1 to TRBJ2-3; 7 positions match TRBD1. Per the germline V gene, CDR1 is SGHRS and CDR2 is YFSETQ. The CDR3 is made up of 13 amino acids. V lost 3 bases, J lost 6 bases, and 4 bases stayed unmatched. CDR3 loop: CASSSPQGDTQYF. The DNA of the CDR3 is TGCGCCAGCAGCTCACCACAGGGGGATACGCAGTATTTT.

This clone has a handful of counts. The gene calls are TRBV6-4 and TRBJ1-2; 8 bases map to TRBD1. V gave up 5 bases and J gave up 4 bases; unmatched junction bases: 9. The CDR3 has 15 residues. The germline gives CDR1 MRHNA, CDR2 SNTAGT. This CDR3 reads CASSLSGQERYGYTF. The DNA for the CDR3 is TGTGCCAGCAGTCTCTCGGGACAGGAACGCTATGGCTACACCTTC.

The chain couples TRBV27 to TRBJ2-3; 13 bases fit TRBD2. V lost 3 bases, J lost 1 base, and 7 bases stayed unmatched. The CDR3 is made up of 18 amino acids. The germline V gene encodes CDR1 MNHEY and CDR2 SMNVEV (reference sequence). The chain's CDR3 is CASSLGGLAGRRTDTQYF. The CDR3 nucleotides read TGTGCCAGCAGTTTGGGGGGACTAGCGGGGCGTCGCACAGATACGCAGTATTTT.

The rearrangement joins TRBV11-2 to TRBJ1-5, with TRBD1 as a possible D gene (5 bases). Germline lookup yields CDR1 SGHAT and CDR2 FQNNGV. Trimming took off 5 bases at V and 5 bases at J, with 13 bases between the two ends. This CDR3 is built from 14 residues. The CDR3 reads CASSNPPGYQPQHF. The CDR3 DNA reads as TGTGCCAGCAGCAACCCACCAGGGTATCAGCCCCAGCATTTT.

The J gene is TRBJ1-2, the V gene TRBV7-9; the match to TRBD1 covers 7 bases. The CDR3 loop spans 13 amino acids. Germline CDR1 is SEHNR and CDR2 is FQNEAQ (reference sequence). The ends lost 5 bases at V and 3 bases at J; junction bases unmatched: 3. The CDR3 region is CASSPRGDYGYTF. The DNA for the CDR3 is TGTGCCAGCAGCCCCAGGGGGGACTATGGCTACACCTTC.

The chain joins TRBV28 to TRBJ1-1, with D possibly being TRBD1 (5 bases). Trimming shortened V by 3 bases and J by 5 bases, and 10 bases separated the two germline ends. The CDR3 is 13 residues long. CDR1 is MDHEN, CDR2 SYDVKM, per germline. Here the CDR3 DNA reads TGTGCCAGCAGTTTTCCGGGGGGGACTGAAGCTTTCTTT. It specifies CASSFPGGTEAFF.

This chain uses TRBV7-2 with TRBJ1-2; D may be TRBD1 (6 bases). Trimming left V 5 bases short and J 1 base short, with 11 bases between. The CDR3 has 14 residues. From germline, CDR1 is SGHTA and CDR2 FQGNSA. The CDR3 bases are TGTGCCAGCAGCGTCGCCAGGGGTAACTATGGCTACACCTTC. Its protein product is CASSVARGNYGYTF.

The chain combines TRBV4-1 with TRBJ2-5; D is perhaps TRBD1 (6 bases). The J call may be incorrect, as the DNA end agrees better with TRBJ2-7. Per germline, CDR1 MGHRA and CDR2 YSYEKL. The CDR3 is 15 residues long. In DNA form, the CDR3 reads TGCGCCAGCAGCCAATGGGACACCAAACAGTACGAGCAGTACTTC. It codes for CASSQWDTKQYEQYF.

V gene TRBV19 combines with J gene TRBJ1-4; 8 positions agree with TRBD1. The CDR3 sequence is 13 residues long. Trimming removed 5 bases from V and 6 bases from J; junction bases left unmatched: 2. Germline CDR1 is LNHDA and CDR2 is SQIVND (reference sequence). In DNA, the CDR3 is TGTGCCAGTAGTGGGACAGGATATGAAAAACTGTTTTTT. This encodes CASSGTGYEKLFF. Full variable domain (outside the CDR3, taken from reference TRBV19 and TRBJ1-4): DGGITQSPKYLFRKEGQNVTLSCEQNLNHDAMYWYRQDPGQGLRLIYYSQIVNDFQKGDIAEGYSVSREKKESFPLTVTSAQKNPTAFYLCASSGTGYEKLFFGSGTQLSVL.

This chain joins TRBV7-2 and TRBJ2-2; possible D gene TRBD2, 5 bases. The CDR3 is 14 amino acids. Trimming pared 1 base from V and 6 bases from J, leaving 9 bases between. Germline V gene lookup returns CDR1 SGHTA and CDR2 FQGNSA. The CDR3 DNA reads TGTGCCAGCAGCTTAGGTAGCGAGGCCGGGGAGCTGTTTTTT. Its protein product is CASSLGSEAGELFF.

The J gene is TRBJ2-3, the V gene TRBV30, with 7 bases identical to TRBD2. The CDR3 consists of 15 residues. Germline V CDR1 and CDR2: GTSNPN, SVGIG (reference sequence). J gave up 4 bases and V 5 bases, and 12 bases lay outside the gene matches. CDR3 sequence: CAWALRGGPADTQYF. Written as DNA, the CDR3 is TGTGCCTGGGCCTTGCGGGGAGGGCCAGCAGATACGCAGTATTTT.

The chain joins TRBV30 to TRBJ2-5, with D unclear. CDR1 is GTSNPN and CDR2 is SVGIG in the germline V gene (reference sequence). This CDR3 is built from 11 residues. Trimming removed 3 bases at V and 2 bases at J, with 4 bases between. In nucleotides, the CDR3 is TGTGCCTGGAGCGAACAAGAGACCCAGTACTTC. Protein product: CAWSEQETQYF.

The chain joins TRBV6-6 to TRBJ1-5; TRBD1 agrees at 7 bases. V trimming: 5 bases; J trimming: 2 bases; junction bases outside the gene matches: 9. CDR3 size: 16 residues. Per germline, CDR1 MNHNY and CDR2 SVGAGI (reference sequence). The CDR3 nucleotides read TGTGCCAGCAGTCTACAGGGGTCGGGAGGCAATCAGCCCCAGCATTTT. Its translation: CASSLQGSGGNQPQHF.

V gene TRBV7-9 combines with J gene TRBJ2-7, with unresolved D. In germline, CDR1 is SEHNR, CDR2 FQNEAQ (reference sequence). Between the trimmed V and J ends, which lost 5 bases and 4 bases, there was a span of 12 bases. This CDR3 is 13 amino acids long. CDR3 bases: TGTGCCAGCAGCCACGGGCCATTATACGAGCAGTACTTC. Its protein product is CASSHGPLYEQYF.

V is TRBV11-3 and J is TRBJ2-5; 8 positions match TRBD1. Per the germline V gene, CDR1 is SGHNT and CDR2 is YENEEA. Losses at the gene ends were 5 bases for V and 5 bases for J; bases not matched to a gene: 7. This CDR3 is built from 14 residues. The CDR3: CASSPRTGFETQYF. CDR3 sequence (DNA): TGTGCCAGCAGCCCGCGGACAGGGTTTGAGACCCAGTACTTC. Based on the CDR3 plus reference TRBV11-3 and TRBJ2-5, the full variable domain is EAGVVQSPRYKIIEKKQPVAFWCNPISGHNTLYWYLQNLGQGPELLIRYENEEAVDDSQLPKDRFSAERLKGVDSTLKIQPAELGDSAVYLCASSPRTGFETQYFGPGTRLLVL.

CDR3 in amino acids: CASSGQGGSYGYTF. The CDR3 nucleotides read TGTGCCAGCAGTGGACAGGGAGGCAGCTATGGCTACACCTTC. This chain connects TRBV6-5 to TRBJ1-2, with TRBD1 identical over 8 bases. Germline-derived CDR1 and CDR2 are MNHEY and SVGAGI. The CDR3 spans 14 residues. The V and J ends lost 5 bases and 4 bases, in that order; junction bases with no gene match: 6.

The chain links TRBV19 to TRBJ2-7; D is perhaps TRBD1 (6 bases). The V end was cut by 4 bases, the J end by 3 bases, with 16 bases between. The CDR3 consists of 15 residues. CDR1 and CDR2 from the germline V gene are LNHDA and SQIVND (reference sequence). The CDR3 protein is CASSKTGITNYEQYF. CDR3 coding DNA: TGTGCCAGTAGTAAAACAGGGATTACTAACTACGAGCAGTACTTC.

The CDR3 here is CASSLSGMNTEAFF. CDR3 sequence (DNA): TGTGCCAGCAGCTTATCAGGGATGAACACTGAAGCTTTCTTT. The V and J genes are TRBV7-9 and TRBJ1-1; tentatively, D is TRBD1 (5 bases). CDR1 is SEHNR and CDR2 is FQNEAQ in the germline V gene (reference sequence). The V end lost 2 bases, the J end lost 0 bases, and 7 bases lay between the germline ends. The length of the CDR3 is 14 residues. Full variable domain (missing parts from reference TRBV7-9 and TRBJ1-1): DTGVSQNPRHKITKRGQNVTFRCDPISEHNRLYWYRQTLGQGPEFLTYFQNEAQLEKSRLLSDRFSAERPKGSFSTLEIQRTEQGDSAMYLCASSLSGMNTEAFFGQGTRLTVV.

This sequence joins TRBV4-1 and TRBJ1-5; 7 bases are shared with TRBD1. The CDR3 spans 16 residues. Germline assignment: CDR1 MGHRA and CDR2 YSYEKL. V trimming: 0 bases; J trimming: 2 bases; junction bases outside the gene matches: 4. The CDR3 nucleotides are TGCGCCAGCAGCCAAGAGGGAGGACAGGGCAATCAGCCCCAGCATTTT. Protein sequence: CASSQEGGQGNQPQHF.

This clone was observed once. The chain has TRBV19 and TRBJ1-4; D is unclear. The V end was cut by 4 bases, the J end by 8 bases, with 11 bases between. Germline V lookup: CDR1 LNHDA, CDR2 SQIVND (reference sequence). The CDR3 extends over 13 amino acids. The CDR3 nucleotides are TGTGCCAGTAGTACCGAAACACGGGAAAAACTGTTTTTT. It is translated as CASSTETREKLFF.

The genes are TRBV6-1 and TRBJ1-3; D is uncertain. V was pared by 2 bases and J by 3 bases, with 8 bases between. CDR3 length: 14 residues. Germline V CDR1 and CDR2: MNHNS, SASEGT. The CDR3 is CASSENQVGNTIYF. CDR3 coding DNA: TGTGCCAGCAGTGAAAATCAGGTTGGAAACACCATATATTTT.

V usage is TRBV5-1 and J usage is TRBJ1-2; D not resolved. This CDR3 region has 15 residues. From germline, CDR1 is SGHRS and CDR2 YFSETQ. V shed 0 bases and J shed 4 bases, with 13 bases lying between them. This CDR3 is CASSLVLEGAYGYTF. The CDR3 DNA sequence: TGCGCCAGCAGCTTGGTGCTGGAGGGAGCCTATGGCTACACCTTC.

The chain carries TRBV5-8 and TRBJ1-5, with D maybe TRBD1 (5 bases). Trimming pared 3 bases from V and 0 bases from J, leaving 10 bases between. The germline CDR1 and CDR2 sequences are SGHTS and YDEGEE. CDR3 length: 15 amino acids. The CDR3: CASSWGRDSNQPQHF. CDR3 nucleotides: TGTGCCAGCAGCTGGGGACGGGATAGCAATCAGCCCCAGCATTTT.

The chain is built from TRBV5-6 and TRBJ2-3, with TRBD1 identical over 8 bases. From germline, CDR1 is SGHDT and CDR2 YYEEEE. Germline trimming cut 4 bases from V and 1 base from J; bases unmatched to any gene: 8. The CDR3 is 16 amino acids. The CDR3 region has the DNA TGTGCCAGCAGCACCGACAGGGGCCCTCGCACAGATACGCAGTATTTT. This translates into CASSTDRGPRTDTQYF. The full variable domain, with the rest looked up from reference TRBV5-6 and TRBJ2-3, is DAGVTQSPTHLIKTRGQQVTLRCSPKSGHDTVSWYQQALGQGPQFIFQYYEEEERQRGNFPDRFSGHQFPNYSSELNVNALLLGDSALYLCASSTDRGPRTDTQYFGPGTRLTVL.

The V call is TRBV9, the J call TRBJ1-1; no clear D gene. The V end was cut by 3 bases, the J end by 0 bases, with 6 bases between. The CDR3 is made up of 13 amino acids. Germline CDR1 and CDR2: SGDLS and YYNGEE. CDR3: CASSGSMNTEAFF. The CDR3 nucleotides read TGTGCCAGCAGCGGATCCATGAACACTGAAGCTTTCTTT.